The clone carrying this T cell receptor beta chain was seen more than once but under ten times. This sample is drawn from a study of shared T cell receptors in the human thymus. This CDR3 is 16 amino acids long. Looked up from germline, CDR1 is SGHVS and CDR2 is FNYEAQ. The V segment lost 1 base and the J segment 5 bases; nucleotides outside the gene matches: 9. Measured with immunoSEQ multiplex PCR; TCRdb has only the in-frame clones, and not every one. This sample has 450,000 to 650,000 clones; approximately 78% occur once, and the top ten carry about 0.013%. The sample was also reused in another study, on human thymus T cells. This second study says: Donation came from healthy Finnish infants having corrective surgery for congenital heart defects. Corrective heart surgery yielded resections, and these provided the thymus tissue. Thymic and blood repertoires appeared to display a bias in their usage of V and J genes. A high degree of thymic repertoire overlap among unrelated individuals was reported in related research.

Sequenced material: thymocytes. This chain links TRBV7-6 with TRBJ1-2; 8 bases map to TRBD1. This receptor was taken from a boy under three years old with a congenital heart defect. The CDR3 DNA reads TGTGCCAGCAGCTTAGAGCCAGGGGGCCCATGGTATGGCTACACCTTC. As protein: CASSLEPGGPWYGYTF.